Listed here are 2 T cell receptor beta chains from one sample, sequenced in a study of neoadjuvant anti-PD-1 for oral cavity cancer (TCRdb year 2021). To prepare the library, the immunoSEQ multiplex PCR assay was applied. TCRdb holds this immuneACCESS table with in-frame rearrangements only. Some clones are missing; in checked studies, unresolved V genes explain under half, and the rest has no known cause. The sample records 75,000 to 100,000 clones, approximately 80% of which are singletons. The ten largest clonotypes hold roughly 3% of the sample. The intended sense of this specimen's time point label: before neoadjuvant nivolumab. The source was PBMCs, collected before nivolumab (anti-PD-1) treatment. Every receptor here comes from a person between 35 and 79 years old with oral cavity squamous cell carcinoma.

The J gene is TRBJ2-6, the V gene TRBV15; D is ambiguous. The CDR3 is 14 amino acids. Germline-derived CDR1 and CDR2 are LNHNV and YYDKDF (reference sequence). Trimming pared 5 bases from V and 0 bases from J, leaving 5 bases between. CDR3 region: CATSLLSGANVLTF. DNA for the CDR3: TGTGCCACCAGCCTCCTCTCTGGGGCCAACGTCCTGACTTTC.

This chain connects TRBV5-4 to TRBJ1-1; unclear D gene. The V end was cut by 0 bases, the J end by 8 bases, with 11 bases between. The CDR3 has 13 residues. Germline assignment: CDR1 SGHNT and CDR2 YYREEE (reference sequence). DNA of the CDR3: TGTGCCAGCAGCTTGGAATTTGGAGCCGAAGCTTTCTTT. This codes for CASSLEFGAEAFF. The full variable domain, completed using reference TRBV5-4 and TRBJ1-1, is ETGVTQSPTHLIKTRGQQVTLRCSSQSGHNTVSWYQQALGQGPQFIFQYYREEENGRGNFPPRFSGLQFPNYSSELNVNALELDDSALYLCASSLEFGAEAFFGQGTRLTVV.